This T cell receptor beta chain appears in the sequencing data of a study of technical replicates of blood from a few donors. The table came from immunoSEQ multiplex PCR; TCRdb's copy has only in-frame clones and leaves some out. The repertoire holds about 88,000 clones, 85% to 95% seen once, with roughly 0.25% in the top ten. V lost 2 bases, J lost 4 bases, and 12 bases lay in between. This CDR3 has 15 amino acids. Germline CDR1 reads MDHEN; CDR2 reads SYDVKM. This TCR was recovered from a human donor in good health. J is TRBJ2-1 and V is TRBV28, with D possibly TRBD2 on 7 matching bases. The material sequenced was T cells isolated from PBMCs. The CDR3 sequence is CASSLVGGVYNEQFF. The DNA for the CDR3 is TGTGCCAGCAGTTTAGTAGGGGGGGTTTACAATGAGCAGTTCTTC.